These T cell receptor beta chains were read from a single sample in a study of shared clonotypes between healthy human individuals. Here immunoSEQ multiplex PCR was the method, and the copy in TCRdb shows in-frame clones only, minus some. The sample lists millions of clones; roughly 91% were seen once. The specimen sequenced was naive CD8+ T cells from PBMCs. The source is a man aged 18 to 30 in good health. Some clones in this sample may be carry-over from other donors' samples. Both conserved end residues are trimmed from each CDR3. The order of the fields is V gene, CDR3 length, J gene, CDR3 protein.

>TRBV11-2|15|TRBJ2-3
ASSPPSRGTCEDTQY
>TRBV6-5|12|TRBJ1-2
ASSYSQGAVGYT
>TRBV28|14|TRBJ2-2
ASSLEGHKNTGELF
>TRBV7-9|15|TRBJ2-7
ASSLQLLGALSYEQY
>TRBV19|16|TRBJ2-1
ASTPGTGLYHSYNEQF
>TRBV5-6|17|TRBJ1-5
ASSPGGSFWLSSNQPQH
>TRBV11-2|12|TRBJ1-3
ASSPTTEGNTIY
>TRBV7-2|10|TRBJ2-5
ASSPRSETQY
>TRBV9|14|TRBJ2-3
ASSKGGSSPRDTQY
>TRBV19|14|TRBJ1-2
ASSSPGGRPDGGYT
>TRBV5-1|13|TRBJ2-2
ASSLALVGPGELF
>TRBV6-6|13|TRBJ2-1
ASYRGGRPNNEQF
>TRBV6-5|12|TRBJ2-7
ASSYSGGPYEQY
>TRBV19|16|TRBJ2-1
ASSIWAGGGTSNNEQF
>TRBV7-9|10|TRBJ1-1
ASSFGRSEAF
>TRBV5-1|12|TRBJ2-7
ASSRDLSSYEQY
>TRBV4-1|14|TRBJ2-1
ASSQGIILAGDEQF
>TRBV27|13|TRBJ2-7
ASSWGGGSSYEQY
>TRBV4-1|11|TRBJ1-2
ASSQLQGYGYT
>TRBV27|14|TRBJ2-7
ASSGTIKKGIREQY
>TRBV7-9|14|TRBJ1-3
ASSPRDYGSGNTIY
>TRBV27|14|TRBJ1-5
ASSSARGQIRQPQH
>TRBV5-6|12|TRBJ1-6
ASNNGGANSPLH
>TRBV11-3|13|TRBJ1-1
ASSLGQGMNTEAF
>TRBV4-1|16|TRBJ2-7
ASSQGAGSGRNSYEQY
>TRBV7-3|19|TRBJ2-2
ASSSLNHRGTSGRVTGELF
>TRBV27|13|TRBJ2-7
ASSLATGGTYEQY
>TRBV7-9|14|TRBJ2-5
ASSPADRVEGETQY
>TRBV7-9|11|TRBJ2-3
ASSLVQRDTQY
>TRBV19|10|TRBJ1-2
ASIRPNYGYT
>TRBV7-6|12|TRBJ2-2
ASSVGVGTGELF
>TRBV9|14|TRBJ2-2
ASSALLAGGTGELF
>TRBV7-2|12|TRBJ2-1
ASSLVSGWVEQF
>TRBV30|10|TRBJ2-2
ASHLLSGELF
>TRBV28|11|TRBJ1-5
ASSRKYNQPQH
>TRBV4-1|13|TRBJ2-3
ASSQNSLVPDTQY
>TRBV27|13|TRBJ1-1
ASSLFRGLNTEAF
>TRBV27|12|TRBJ2-7
ASRAQGRTYEQY
>TRBV7-9|11|TRBJ2-7
ASSPGLPYEQY
>TRBV7-9|12|TRBJ2-1
ASSSPPGPDEQF
>TRBV11-2|10|TRBJ2-1
ASSLHLYEQF
>TRBV5-6|13|TRBJ2-1
ASSHTGTGYNEQF
>TRBV23-1|15|TRBJ1-3
ASSQPSRTGAGNTIY
>TRBV30|12|TRBJ1-2
AWSLYRGLGGYT
>TRBV5-1|10|TRBJ1-1
ASSSTGLEAF
>TRBV19|14|TRBJ2-3
ASSSRTSGNTDTQY
>TRBV9|12|TRBJ2-7
ASNPTGGRDEQY
>TRBV11-1|13|TRBJ2-3
ASSLVGSSTDTQY
>TRBV6-5|12|TRBJ1-3
ASSVTVSGNTIY
>TRBV12-2|12|TRBJ2-7
ASRLGDRGYEQY
>TRBV6-5|12|TRBJ2-7
ASTSSPGGYEQY
>TRBV15|13|TRBJ2-7
ATSRAGTDTYEQY
>TRBV7-9|13|TRBJ2-7
ASSQEGTGGYEQY
>TRBV7-8|14|TRBJ2-1
ASTTPQQGIVGEQF
>TRBV9|12|TRBJ2-1
ASAPPSGRNEQF
>TRBV7-9|13|TRBJ1-2
ASSLDPGLAYGYT
>TRBV6-1|14|TRBJ2-3
ASSEVGEGGTDTQY
>TRBV4-1|14|TRBJ2-3
ASRHRDRLSTDTQY